The present T cell receptor beta chain was sequenced within a study of cytomegalovirus exposure and HLA in healthy donors. Study observations and caveats: TCR beta V- and J-gene trimming was later associated with a missense DCLRE1C variant. In a later analysis, compared with equally common non-associated chains, HLA-associated beta chains were more expanded. Previous analysis showed most TCR beta V segments were productive about 90% or about 30% of the time. Many donors carried some public TCRs, although rarity characterized most TCR sequences.

About this clone itself: Its antigen is undetermined.

PCR was performed using 60 Vbeta and 13 Jbeta primers. Produced via immunoSEQ multiplex PCR; TCRdb's table is partial and in-frame only. In the table there are 120,000 or so clones, around 80% of which are singletons. J lost 8 bases, V lost 0 bases, and 21 bases had no gene match. Germline CDR1 and CDR2: MGHRA and YSYEKL. The CDR3 extends over 19 amino acids. The clonotype comes from a man aged 30 to 39 in good health and CMV-seronegative. The chain recombines TRBV4-1 with TRBJ1-2; 7 positions agree with TRBD1. Material for sequencing was PBMCs. DNA of the CDR3: TGCGCCAGCAGCCAAGACTCCGCGTGGGCAGGGGGTTACCTCGGGGGCTACACCTTC. It is translated as CASSQDSAWAGGYLGGYTF.